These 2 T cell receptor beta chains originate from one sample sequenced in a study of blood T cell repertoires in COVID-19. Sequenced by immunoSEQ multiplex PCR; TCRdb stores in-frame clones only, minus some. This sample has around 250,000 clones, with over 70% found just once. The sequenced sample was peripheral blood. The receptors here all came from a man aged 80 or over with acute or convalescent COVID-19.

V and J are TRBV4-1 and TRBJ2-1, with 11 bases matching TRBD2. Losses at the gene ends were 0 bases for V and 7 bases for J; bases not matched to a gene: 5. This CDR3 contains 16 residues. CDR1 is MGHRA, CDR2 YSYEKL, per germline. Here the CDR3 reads CASSQESASGRNEQFF. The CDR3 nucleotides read TGCGCCAGCAGCCAAGAGTCTGCTAGCGGGAGGAATGAGCAGTTCTTC.

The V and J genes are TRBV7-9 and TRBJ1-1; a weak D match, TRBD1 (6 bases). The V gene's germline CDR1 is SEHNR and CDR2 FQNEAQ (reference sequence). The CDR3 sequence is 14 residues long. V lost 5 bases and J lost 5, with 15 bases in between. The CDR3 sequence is CASSKQGSDTEAFF. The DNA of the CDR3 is TGTGCCAGCAGCAAACAGGGAAGCGATACTGAAGCTTTCTTT.